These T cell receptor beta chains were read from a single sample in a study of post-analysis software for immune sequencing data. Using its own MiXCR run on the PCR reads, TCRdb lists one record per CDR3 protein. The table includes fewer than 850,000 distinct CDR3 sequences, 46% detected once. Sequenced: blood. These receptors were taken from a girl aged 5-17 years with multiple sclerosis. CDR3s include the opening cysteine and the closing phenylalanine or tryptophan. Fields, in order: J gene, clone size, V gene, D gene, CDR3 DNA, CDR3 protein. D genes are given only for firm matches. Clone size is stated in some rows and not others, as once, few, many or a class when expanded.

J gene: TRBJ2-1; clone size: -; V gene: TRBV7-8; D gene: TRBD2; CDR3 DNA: TGTGCCAGCAGCCCCCAAAGGTGGCGAGCGGGAGGGAATGAGCAGTTCTTC; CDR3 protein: CASSPQRWRAGGNEQFF
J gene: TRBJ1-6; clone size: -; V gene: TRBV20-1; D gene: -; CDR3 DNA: TGCAGTGCTAGGATAGGGTTCGGGAATTCACCCCTCCACTTT; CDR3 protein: CSARIGFGNSPLHF
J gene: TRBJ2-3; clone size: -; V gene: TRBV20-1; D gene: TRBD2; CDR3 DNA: TGCAGTGCTAGACGCCCTAGCGGGCCCCGCACAGATACGCAGTATTTT; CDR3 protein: CSARRPSGPRTDTQYF
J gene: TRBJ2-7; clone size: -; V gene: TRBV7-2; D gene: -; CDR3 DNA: TGTGCCAGCAGCTTAGGGTCAGGCGGCCACGAGCAGTACTTC; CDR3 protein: CASSLGSGGHEQYF
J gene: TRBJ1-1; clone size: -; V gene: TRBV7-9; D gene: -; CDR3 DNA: TGTGCCAGCAGCGGGGGCCGGATCACTGAAGCTTTCTTT; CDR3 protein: CASSGGRITEAFF
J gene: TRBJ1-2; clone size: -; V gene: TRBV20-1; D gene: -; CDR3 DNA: TGCAGTGGCAAGGGGACACTCCCTTGGGGCTACACCTTC; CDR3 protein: CSGKGTLPWGYTF
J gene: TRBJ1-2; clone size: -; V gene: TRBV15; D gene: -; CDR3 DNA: TGTGCCACCAGCAGAGGGGGGACGGCGCATGGCTACACCTTC; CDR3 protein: CATSRGGTAHGYTF
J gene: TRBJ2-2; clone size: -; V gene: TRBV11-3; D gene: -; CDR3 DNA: TGTGCCAGCAGCGTAACTAGATTGGCCGGGGAGCTGTTTTTT; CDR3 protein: CASSVTRLAGELFF
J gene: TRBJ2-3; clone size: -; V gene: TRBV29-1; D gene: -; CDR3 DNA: TGCAGCGTTGAACCGGAAGGGGATACGCAGTATTTT; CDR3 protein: CSVEPEGDTQYF
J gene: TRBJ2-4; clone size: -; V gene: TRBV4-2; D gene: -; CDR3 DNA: TGTGCCAGCAGCGAGGAGGGGCAGGGAGTGGCCAAAAACATTCAGTACTTC; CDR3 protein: CASSEEGQGVAKNIQYF
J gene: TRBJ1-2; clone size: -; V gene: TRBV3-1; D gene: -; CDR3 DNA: TGTGCCAGCAGCCAAGTTAAAGGGACCTATGGCTACACCTTC; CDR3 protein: CASSQVKGTYGYTF
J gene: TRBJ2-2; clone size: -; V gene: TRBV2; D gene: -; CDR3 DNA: TGTGCCAGCAGTGGGGTCTCTGGGGAGCTGTTTTTT; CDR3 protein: CASSGVSGELFF
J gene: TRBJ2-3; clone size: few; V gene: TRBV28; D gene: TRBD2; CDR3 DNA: TGTGCCAGCAGTCCCACTTTAGCGGGAGCCAGCACAGATACGCAGTATTTT; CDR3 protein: CASSPTLAGASTDTQYF
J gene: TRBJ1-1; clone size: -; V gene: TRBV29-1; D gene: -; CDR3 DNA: TGCAGCGTGACGGGGTTGAACACTGAAGCTTTCTTT; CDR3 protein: CSVTGLNTEAFF
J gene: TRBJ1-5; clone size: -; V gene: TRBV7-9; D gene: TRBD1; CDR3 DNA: TGTGCCAGTAGCCCAGGGGTGGGGACAGGGGTTTTTACGAGCAATCAGCCCCAGCATTTT; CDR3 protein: CASSPGVGTGVFTSNQPQHF
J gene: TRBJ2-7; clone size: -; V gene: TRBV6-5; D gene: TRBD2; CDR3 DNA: TGTGCCAGCAGTTACTCAGCCCTAGCGGCAACTTACGAGCAGTACTTC; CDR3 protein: CASSYSALAATYEQYF
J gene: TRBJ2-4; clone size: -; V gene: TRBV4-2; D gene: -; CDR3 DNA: TGTGCCAGCAGCCAAGCAAGCAGCTATTTGCAGTACTTC; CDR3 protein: CASSQASSYLQYF
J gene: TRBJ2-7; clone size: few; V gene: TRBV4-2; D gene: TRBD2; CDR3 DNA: TGTGCCAGCAGCCAAGTGGGGACTAGCGGGAGCGAGCAGTACTTC; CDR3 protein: CASSQVGTSGSEQYF
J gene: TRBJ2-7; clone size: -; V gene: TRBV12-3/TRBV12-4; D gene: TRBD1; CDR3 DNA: TGTGCCAGCTCCGGAGGACAGGGCCAGACCTACGAGCAGTACTTC; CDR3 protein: CASSGGQGQTYEQYF
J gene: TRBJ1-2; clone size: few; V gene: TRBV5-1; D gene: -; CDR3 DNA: TGCGCCAGCAGCTTGGGGGGGTCAGAAAACTATGGCTACACCTTC; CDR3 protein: CASSLGGSENYGYTF
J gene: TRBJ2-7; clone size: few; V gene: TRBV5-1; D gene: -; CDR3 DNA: TGCGCCAGCAGCTTGGGGCAGGGCCTAGACTACGAGCAGTACTTC; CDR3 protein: CASSLGQGLDYEQYF
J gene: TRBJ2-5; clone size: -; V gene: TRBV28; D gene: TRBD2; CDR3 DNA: TGTGCCAGCAGTCCGTCCGGGGGGTATCAAGAGACCCAGTACTTC; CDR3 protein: CASSPSGGYQETQYF
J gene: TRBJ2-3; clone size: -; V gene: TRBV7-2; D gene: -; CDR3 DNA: TGTGCCAGCAGTCGGGCGGCTAGCACAGATACGCAGTATTTT; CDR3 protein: CASSRAASTDTQYF
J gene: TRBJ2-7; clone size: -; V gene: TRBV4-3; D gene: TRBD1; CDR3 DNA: TGCGCCAGCAGCCCCAGGACAGGGTGGCACGAGCAGTACTTC; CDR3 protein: CASSPRTGWHEQYF
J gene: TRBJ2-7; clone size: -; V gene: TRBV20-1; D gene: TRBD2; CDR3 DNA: TGCAGTGCCTCGACTAGCGGGTACGAGCAGTACTTC; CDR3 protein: CSASTSGYEQYF
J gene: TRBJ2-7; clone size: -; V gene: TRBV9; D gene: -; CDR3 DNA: TGTGCCAGCAGTTGGGGACAGACTGCGGGAGAGCAGTACTTC; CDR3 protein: CASSWGQTAGEQYF
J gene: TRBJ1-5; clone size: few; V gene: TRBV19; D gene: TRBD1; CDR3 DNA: TGTGCCAGTACCAAAGGCGACAGGGGGCCGGGGCAGCCCCAGCATTTT; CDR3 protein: CASTKGDRGPGQPQHF
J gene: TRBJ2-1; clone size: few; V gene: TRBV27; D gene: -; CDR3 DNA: TGTGCCAGCAGTTTAAACCCATACAATGAGCAGTTCTTC; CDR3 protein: CASSLNPYNEQFF
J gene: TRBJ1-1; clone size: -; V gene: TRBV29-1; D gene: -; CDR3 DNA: TGCAGCGCGCGACAGGTCTCTGTGAACACTGAAGCTTTCTTT; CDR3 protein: CSARQVSVNTEAFF
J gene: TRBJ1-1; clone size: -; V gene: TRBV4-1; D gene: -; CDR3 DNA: TGCGCCAGCAGCCAAGAAGAGGGGCCCAGGGTGAATACTGAAGCTTTCTTT; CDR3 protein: CASSQEEGPRVNTEAFF
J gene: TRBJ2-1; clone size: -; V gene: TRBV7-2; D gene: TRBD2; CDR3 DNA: TGTGCCAGCAGCCGTACTAGCGTCGCAAAGGTGCAGTTCTTC; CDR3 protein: CASSRTSVAKVQFF
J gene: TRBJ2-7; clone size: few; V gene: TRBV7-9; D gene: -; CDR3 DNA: TGTGCCAGCAGCTCCGAGGGATTTTGGCGCGATCCCTACGAGCAGTACTTC; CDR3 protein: CASSSEGFWRDPYEQYF